This TCR beta chain was recovered during a study of pediatric ulcerative colitis (dated by TCRdb to the late 2010s). Study-wide context: Nine or ten newly diagnosed, treatment-naive pediatric ulcerative colitis patients and four non-IBD control children each provided paired blood and rectal samples.

A note on this clone: No antigen is known for it. Base qualities are not recorded, but no much larger clone differs from it by a single base.

Broader findings and caveats from the paper: Two rectal CDR3 clonotypes were detected in all ulcerative colitis patients and were not detected in any of the controls. A couple of patients' blood samples yielded substantially fewer templates for technical reasons and were excluded from blood-rectal overlap analysis. Significantly higher autologous blood-rectal clonal overlap was found in ulcerative colitis patients than in controls, which suggested increased T cell trafficking to inflamed tissue. Repertoires were derived from total lymphocyte DNA, so rare subsets such as regulatory T cells may have patterns not reflected. The healthy control group was small, with only four individuals. Rectal repertoire features separated controls, mild-moderate and acute severe colitis patients; acute severe colitis showed reduced rectal diversity due to clonal expansions.

The V end gives up 4 bases and the J end 4 bases, leaving 5 bases in the junction not matched to a gene. Taken from cysteine to phenylalanine, the CDR3 has 15 residues. Only CDR3 DNA is held: 45 bases, read in frame from base 1. The germline V gene gives CDR1 as MNHEY and CDR2 as SVGAGI. Through the immunoSEQ TRB Survey service, multiplex V and J primers were used to amplify rearranged CDR3 beta regions from genomic DNA. Survey-level sequencing depth of up to 500,000 reads per sample was used to keep depth equal across samples. Libraries were purified and pooled, and sequencing was performed on Illumina technology. Processing in the source paper ran as follows. Productive clonality, sample overlap, pairwise scatters, CDR3 beta length, V/D/J gene usage and productiveness were assessed with immunoSEQ online tools. Calculated diversity was defined as the number of unique rearrangements divided by total templates, multiplied by 100, and Shannon and Simpson indices were computed as well. Principal component analysis was performed on Z-score normalized data with the R prcomp function and the ggbiplot package. Blood-rectal clonal overlap within each subject was quantified with Morisita's index. Here the immuneACCESS table is served through TCRdb, limited to in-frame sequences with V and J called. Missing clones are a known gap in these copies; in checked studies unresolved V genes cover under half, and the rest lacks a known reason. V and J calls and clone size are given by that table; D and trimming were obtained from the DNA. In this sample the table shows about 60,000 clones, about 89% of which occur a single time. Jointly, the top ten make up about 1.5% of the sample.

In controls, colonoscopy was performed for suspected IBD, macroscopically and histologically normal endoscopy was observed, and no IBD diagnosis was made within the following year. Blood was sampled at the time of the colonoscopy. The Wizard kit (Promega) was used to extract genomic DNA from the blood and intestinal samples. This receptor was obtained from a boy between 10 and 17 years old who was a control in a study of pediatric ulcerative colitis. Specimen: blood. The chain uses TRBV6-5 and TRBJ1-3, with 9 bases in between that match TRBD1. The CDR3 amino acid sequence is: CASSSLGTGGNTIYF. The sequenced DNA: TGTGCCAGCAGTTCCCTCGGGACAGGGGGAAACACCATATATTTT.